The clone carrying this T cell receptor beta chain was counted ten times or more. Its matching antigen is unknown. Ophthalmopathy patients all had a Clinical Activity Score of at least 3, a NOSPECS grade of at least 4 and disease under 3 months old. Out of more than 8 ml of fresh peripheral blood came the PBMCs. Amplification of TCR beta CDR3 regions was performed using RNA transcripts as template. During a first-round RT-PCR of the TCR CDR3, the HTBI primer set was used. A single record per CDR3 protein comes from TCRdb applying MiXCR to the multiplex PCR reads. The table records hundreds of thousands of distinct CDR3 sequences, about 20% of them present only once. The CDR3 runs to 14 residues. V lost 3 bases, J lost 0 bases, and 7 bases lay in between. CDR1 LGHDT and CDR2 YNNKEL come from the germline V gene (reference sequence). The data derive from a study of T cells in Graves' hyperthyroidism and ophthalmopathy. Study-wide results and limits: A 13 V-J model separated ophthalmopathy from stable hyperthyroidism.

This clonotype originated in a man aged 25 to 45 with Graves' ophthalmopathy. V is TRBV3-1 and J is TRBJ2-3, with a possible D match to TRBD1 (6 bases). Sequencing was carried out using blood. The CDR3 DNA is TGTGCCAGCAGCCACAGGGGAAGCACAGATACGCAGTATTTT. This translates into CASSHRGSTDTQYF.